Shown below are 8 T cell receptor beta chains from a single sample sequenced in a study of cytomegalovirus exposure and HLA in healthy donors. PCR amplification relied on 60 Vbeta primers (plus 13 Jbeta primers). TCRdb's table, derived via immunoSEQ multiplex PCR, lists solely in-frame clones and lacks some. This sample's clone table lists tens of thousands of clones. Sequenced input: PBMCs. These TCRs come from a man younger than 30 in good health and CMV-seropositive.

This sequence joins TRBV27 and TRBJ1-5, with 11 bases identical to TRBD1. The V gene's germline CDR1 is MNHEY and CDR2 SMNVEV (reference sequence). The CDR3 length is 16 residues. Trimming cost V 2 bases and J 6 bases; bases outside gene matches: 6. CDR3 nucleotide sequence: TGTGCCAGCAGTTTAACCGGGACAGGGGGGAGTCAGCCCCAGCATTTT. Encoded protein: CASSLTGTGGSQPQHF.

This chain uses TRBV19 with TRBJ1-1; D might be TRBD1 (6 bases). The CDR3 has 12 residues. V was pared by 3 bases and J by 7 bases, with 9 bases between. Germline V gives CDR1 LNHDA, CDR2 SQIVND (reference sequence). Written as DNA, the CDR3 is TGTGCCAGTAGTATTGGACAGATTGAAGCTTTCTTT. It is translated as CASSIGQIEAFF.

V and J are TRBV13 and TRBJ1-2; 7 bases match TRBD1. The germline CDR1 and CDR2 sequences are PRHDT and FYEKMQ (reference sequence). V trimming: 0 bases; J trimming: 7 bases; junction bases outside the gene matches: 14. The CDR3 is 17 residues long. The CDR3 is CASSLGRGTAALSGYTF. CDR3 bases: TGTGCCAGCAGCTTAGGTCGTGGGACAGCGGCCCTATCTGGCTACACCTTC.

The chain couples TRBV28 to TRBJ1-5; D is uncertain. Germline CDR1 MDHEN, CDR2 SYDVKM. The CDR3 is 15 residues long. Trimming stripped 3 bases from V and 5 bases from J, with 14 bases between. CDR3 nucleotides: TGTGCCAGCAGTTTCGATTCGAGCGGGTATCAGCCCCAGCATTTT. It encodes CASSFDSSGYQPQHF.

The chain recombines TRBV7-2 with TRBJ2-5; D is uncertain. The germline gives CDR1 SGHTA, CDR2 FQGNSA. The ends were cut back, 5 bases at V and 2 bases at J, with 21 bases in the middle. The CDR3 consists of 17 residues. The CDR3 is CASSPSWFGLGQETQYF. CDR3 nucleotide sequence: TGTGCCAGCAGCCCTAGTTGGTTCGGCCTTGGGCAAGAGACCCAGTACTTC.

The genes are TRBV7-9 and TRBJ2-5; D is possibly TRBD2 (6 bases). The CDR3 totals 13 residues. Germline-derived CDR1 and CDR2 are SEHNR and FQNEAQ (reference sequence). V was trimmed by 6 bases and J by 5 bases, leaving 13 bases between them. The CDR3 DNA sequence: TGTGCCAGCAGTCCGGGACTCCGTGAGACCCAGTACTTC. It yields the protein CASSPGLRETQYF.

V gene TRBV5-6 combines with J gene TRBJ2-1; TRBD2 aligns across 10 bases. CDR3 length equals 15 residues. Germline CDR1 SGHDT, CDR2 YYEEEE. Germline trimming cut 5 bases from V and 5 bases from J; bases unmatched to any gene: 7. CDR3 sequence (DNA): TGTGCCAGCAGTTCGGCTAGCGGGAGCAACAATGAGCAGTTCTTC. This translates into CASSSASGSNNEQFF.

The J gene is TRBJ1-2, the V gene TRBV15; possible D gene TRBD1, 6 bases. Germline V lookup: CDR1 LNHNV, CDR2 YYDKDF (reference sequence). Trimming removed 1 base at V and 2 bases at J, with 8 bases between. This CDR3 spans 14 amino acids. The DNA for the CDR3 is TGTGCCACCAGCAGAGCTCAGGGGAACTATGGCTACACCTTC. Protein sequence: CATSRAQGNYGYTF.